One sample yielded the 30 T cell receptor beta chains listed below, sequenced in a study of STAT3 mutations in large granular lymphocyte leukemia. Points from the study as a whole: Every T-cell large granular lymphocyte leukemia patient had at least one immunodominant TCR beta clonotype.

Only in-frame clones appear in the TCRdb table, and some are missing; sequencing was by immunoSEQ multiplex PCR. This table has roughly 46,000 clones, roughly 81% appearing once. These receptors are not linked to any known antigen. What was sequenced was PBMCs. Receptors originate from a human donor with T large granular lymphocyte leukemia. Some clones in this sample may be carry-over from other donors' samples.

CDR3 region: CASCILASGYNEQFF. The CDR3 nucleotides are TGTGCCAGCTGTATACTAGCGAGCGGCTACAATGAGCAGTTCTTC. The chain employs TRBV28 and TRBJ2-1, with 7 positions matching TRBD2. The germline CDR1 and CDR2 sequences are MDHEN and SYDVKM. Trimming took 8 bases from V and 3 from J; bases not matched to a gene: 10. The CDR3 runs to 15 residues.

The CDR3 here is CASSLASIEETQYF. The CDR3 DNA follows: TGCGCCAGCAGCTTGGCCAGTATTGAGGAGACCCAGTACTTC. This chain uses TRBV5-1 with TRBJ2-5; no firm D call. CDR3 length: 14 amino acids. Germline V lookup: CDR1 SGHRS, CDR2 YFSETQ. Trimming shortened V by 0 bases and J by 5 bases, and 11 bases separated the two germline ends.

V gene TRBV5-4 combines with J gene TRBJ2-2, with 7 bases identical to TRBD1. J was trimmed by 5 bases and V by 0 bases; bases with no gene match: 4. This CDR3 has 15 amino acids. From germline, CDR1 is SGHNT and CDR2 YYREEE (reference sequence). CDR3 sequence reads: CASSLDLTGTGELFF. CDR3 nucleotide sequence: TGTGCCAGCAGCTTGGACCTGACAGGGACCGGGGAGCTGTTTTTT.

The V gene is TRBV4-3, the J gene TRBJ2-7, with 11 bases lining up with TRBD1. Germline V gene data show CDR1 as LGHNA and CDR2 as YSLEER. The V and J ends lost 4 bases and 4 bases, in that order; junction bases with no gene match: 12. This CDR3 comprises 17 residues. The CDR3 reads CASSRAGTGGGKYEQYF. CDR3 DNA: TGCGCCAGCAGCCGAGCCGGGACAGGGGGTGGGAAGTACGAGCAGTACTTC.

About this clone itself: Other nucleotide sequences from this sample produce the same CDR3. The chain employs TRBV5-1 and TRBJ2-5; TRBD2 matches 11 bases. The CDR3 is 14 amino acids. Germline CDR1 SGHRS, CDR2 YFSETQ. J lost 3 bases, V lost 4 bases, and 2 bases had no gene match. The CDR3 nucleotides read TGCGCCAGCAGCCTACTAGCGGGGGAAGAGACCCAGTACTTC. Its translation: CASSLLAGEETQYF.

The J gene is TRBJ2-5, the V gene TRBV6-6; maybe TRBD2 (6 bases). The CDR3 runs 14 residues. In germline, CDR1 is MNHNY, CDR2 SVGAGI (reference sequence). V lost 6 bases and J lost 5, with 16 bases in between. CDR3 protein: CASRPSAKGETQYF. The CDR3 DNA sequence: TGTGCCAGCAGGCCTAGCGCCAAAGGGGAGACCCAGTACTTC.

The chain links TRBV29-1 to TRBJ2-2; tentatively, D is TRBD1 (6 bases). From germline, CDR1 is SQVTM and CDR2 ANQGSEA. V was clipped by 7 bases and J by 1 base, with 10 bases between them. The CDR3 consists of 13 residues. CDR3 amino acids: CSGGPGNTGELFF. The CDR3, as DNA: TGCAGCGGGGGGCCAGGGAACACCGGGGAGCTGTTTTTT.

The chain recombines TRBV4-2 with TRBJ2-2; D tentatively fits TRBD1 or TRBD2 (6 bases each). CDR1 is LGHNA, CDR2 YNFKEQ, per germline. The CDR3 covers 16 residues. Trimming stripped 0 bases from V and 1 base from J, with 9 bases between. CDR3 sequence: CASSQDGGLNTGELFF. The CDR3 coding sequence is TGTGCCAGCAGCCAAGACGGGGGCTTGAACACCGGGGAGCTGTTTTTT.

This clone has only one observation. The rearrangement links TRBV7-9 to TRBJ1-1, with 7 bases matching TRBD1. J lost 1 base, V lost 2 bases, and 4 bases had no gene match. This CDR3 region has 15 residues. Germline V lookup: CDR1 SEHNR, CDR2 FQNEAQ (reference sequence). The CDR3 here is CASSLRQGPNTEAFF. CDR3 coding DNA: TGTGCCAGCAGCTTACGACAGGGACCGAACACTGAAGCTTTCTTT.

The rearrangement links TRBV5-4 to TRBJ1-2; a weak D match, TRBD1 (6 bases). The CDR3 is made up of 14 amino acids. Germline V CDR1 and CDR2: SGHNT, YYREEE (reference sequence). Trimming left V 0 bases short and J 3 bases short, with 9 bases between. The DNA of the CDR3 is TGTGCCAGCAGCTTGGGGGGGCGTGACTATGGCTACACCTTC. This sequence encodes CASSLGGRDYGYTF.

This chain joins TRBV7-8 and TRBJ1-5; D unresolved. Per the germline V gene, CDR1 is SGHVS and CDR2 is FQNEAQ. The CDR3 extends over 17 amino acids. The V end was cut by 4 bases, the J end by 3 bases, with 19 bases between. In nucleotides, the CDR3 is TGTGCCAGCAGCTCCGTTAAAGGTAGGGCTCTCAATCAGCCCCAGCATTTT. Translated: CASSSVKGRALNQPQHF.

The CDR3 DNA reads TGTGCCAGCAGCTCCCCTGGGGAGGCCCACAATGAGCAGTTCTTC. This encodes CASSSPGEAHNEQFF. The chain recombines TRBV7-9 with TRBJ2-1; D is possibly TRBD2 (6 bases). The germline V and J ends were trimmed by 4 bases and 5 bases, with 15 bases remaining between them. The length of the CDR3 is 15 residues. Germline V lookup: CDR1 SEHNR, CDR2 FQNEAQ (reference sequence).

This chain connects TRBV7-2 to TRBJ1-1; possibly TRBD1 for D (5 bases). Germline V CDR1 and CDR2: SGHTA, FQGNSA. The V end was cut by 5 bases, the J end by 9 bases, with 13 bases between. This CDR3 is built from 12 residues. The CDR3 sequence is CASSTGTPKAFF. CDR3 nucleotide sequence: TGTGCCAGCAGCACCGGGACCCCCAAAGCTTTCTTT.

The V call is TRBV9, the J call TRBJ2-1; the match to TRBD2 covers 7 bases. The CDR3 is made up of 17 amino acids. The V segment lost 4 bases and the J segment 0 bases; nucleotides outside the gene matches: 10. In germline, CDR1 is SGDLS, CDR2 YYNGEE. The CDR3 sequence: CASSTRASGISYNEQFF. The CDR3 DNA is TGTGCCAGCAGCACTCGGGCTAGCGGTATCTCCTACAATGAGCAGTTCTTC.

This chain links TRBV7-9 with TRBJ2-5; D possibly corresponds to TRBD1 (6 bases). The CDR3 runs to 15 residues. The germline CDR1 and CDR2 sequences are SEHNR and FQNEAQ (reference sequence). Trimming removed 2 bases from V and 5 bases from J, with 15 bases in between. CDR3 region: CASSLTGSVGETQYF. The CDR3 DNA is TGTGCCAGCAGCTTAACAGGGTCGGTCGGGGAGACCCAGTACTTC.

The chain combines TRBV11-2 with TRBJ2-7; a weak D match, TRBD2 (6 bases). The V end lost 4 bases, the J end lost 4 bases, and 11 bases lay between the germline ends. The CDR3 runs 13 residues. Germline CDR1 SGHAT, CDR2 FQNNGV. CDR3: CASSSLRGYEQYF. The CDR3 nucleotides read TGTGCCAGCAGCTCACTCCGGGGGTACGAGCAGTACTTC.

This chain connects TRBV14 to TRBJ2-1; D might be TRBD1 (5 bases). CDR1 SGHDN and CDR2 FVKESK come from the germline V gene. Trimming took 4 bases from V and 9 from J, leaving 10 bases between them. This CDR3 spans 12 amino acids. CDR3 amino acids: CASSLGRGEQFF. CDR3 nucleotides: TGTGCCAGCAGCCTGGGTAGGGGTGAGCAGTTCTTC.

The chain carries TRBV5-1 and TRBJ1-1, with 7 positions matching TRBD1. V was pared by 0 bases and J by 7 bases, with 3 bases of the junction left unmatched. There are 13 residues in the CDR3. Germline loops: CDR1 SGHRS, CDR2 YFSETQ. Here the CDR3 reads CASSLAGTVEAFF. In nucleotides, the CDR3 is TGCGCCAGCAGCTTGGCCGGGACAGTTGAAGCTTTCTTT.

This clone was recorded once. The chain combines TRBV15 with TRBJ2-3; 10 bases match TRBD2. The CDR3 sequence is 18 residues long. Germline-derived CDR1 and CDR2 are LNHNV and YYDKDF (reference sequence). Unmatched junction bases numbered 14, after V lost 1 base and J lost 7 bases. CDR3 region: CATSRVDGSGGPGNTQYF. As DNA, the CDR3 is TGTGCCACCAGCAGAGTAGATGGTAGCGGGGGGCCGGGGAATACGCAGTATTTT.

This clone was found once. Other DNA sequences in the sample encode the same CDR3. This chain joins TRBV5-1 and TRBJ2-1, with D uncertain. V lost 0 bases and J 7 bases, leaving 8 bases between the germline ends. The CDR3 contains 13 residues. The germline CDR1 and CDR2 sequences are SGHRS and YFSETQ. CDR3 protein: CASSLGQLNEQFF. The CDR3 coding sequence is TGCGCCAGCAGCTTGGGGCAGCTTAATGAGCAGTTCTTC.

For the CDR3, the DNA is TGTGCCAGCAGCCCCTTGGGGGATTACGGCTCTGGAAACACCATATATTTT. The encoded protein is CASSPLGDYGSGNTIYF. The chain is built from TRBV7-2 and TRBJ1-3, with a tentative D call TRBD1 (5 bases). V was shortened by 5 bases and J by 0 bases, with 17 bases between the two germline ends. This CDR3 has 17 amino acids. The germline V gene has CDR1 SGHTA and CDR2 FQGNSA.

This clone was detected a few times. The V call is TRBV9, the J call TRBJ1-1; unclear D gene. The length of the CDR3 is 14 residues. The V and J ends lost 0 bases and 1 base respectively, with 7 bases between them. The germline V gene has CDR1 SGDLS and CDR2 YYNGEE. This CDR3 reads CASSVAPENTEAFF. CDR3 sequence (DNA): TGTGCCAGCAGCGTAGCCCCAGAGAACACTGAAGCTTTCTTT.

The V gene is TRBV2, the J gene TRBJ2-3; D unclear. The CDR3 length is 12 residues. V was trimmed by 7 bases and J by 2 bases, leaving 7 bases between them. Per germline, CDR1 SNHLY and CDR2 FYNNEI. The CDR3 is CASNGNTDTQYF. The CDR3 coding sequence is TGTGCCAGCAATGGGAACACAGATACGCAGTATTTT.

This clone was seen a handful of times. This rearrangement joins TRBV5-4 to TRBJ2-1; TRBD1 matches 10 bases. The CDR3 covers 14 residues. V shed 5 bases, J shed 7 bases, and the junction held 6 bases outside the gene matches. CDR1 and CDR2 (germline): SGHNT, YYREEE (reference sequence). CDR3 amino acids: CASRAGTGVNEQFF. For the CDR3, the DNA is TGTGCCAGCAGGGCCGGGACAGGGGTAAATGAGCAGTTCTTC.

The chain uses TRBV6-1 and TRBJ1-5; the D is unclear. Per germline, CDR1 MNHNS and CDR2 SASEGT. V shed 8 bases and J shed 1 base, with 12 bases lying between them. The CDR3 covers 14 residues. The CDR3 sequence: CASARGESNQPQHF. The CDR3 DNA reads TGTGCCAGCGCCCGCGGGGAAAGCAATCAGCCCCAGCATTTT.

The V gene is TRBV11-2, the J gene TRBJ1-1; 9 positions agree with TRBD1. CDR1 is SGHAT, CDR2 FQNNGV, per germline. The CDR3 sequence is 17 residues long. V was pared by 6 bases and J by 10 bases, with 21 bases of the junction left unmatched. The CDR3 region is CASSTRGGTGLSHRAFF. DNA for the CDR3: TGTGCCAGCAGTACCAGGGGGGGGACAGGGCTTTCCCATCGAGCTTTCTTT.

This clone was counted a few times. This chain joins TRBV2 and TRBJ2-7; the D gene is possibly TRBD2 (6 bases). Germline CDR1 reads SNHLY; CDR2 reads FYNNEI. V lost 8 bases and J 9 bases, leaving 14 bases between the germline ends. The CDR3 has 11 residues. The CDR3 loop is CASAGSPGQYF. The CDR3 DNA follows: TGTGCCAGCGCGGGGTCTCCGGGGCAGTACTTC.

The chain has TRBV4-1 and TRBJ2-3, with TRBD2 matching 9 bases. The CDR3 length is 16 residues. The ends lost 1 base at V and 8 bases at J; junction bases unmatched: 10. CDR1 and CDR2 from the germline V gene are MGHRA and YSYEKL. CDR3 DNA: TGCGCCAGCAGCCAAGTCCGGCGGGGGGGCCTGGTTACGCAGTATTTT. It encodes CASSQVRRGGLVTQYF.

By sample fraction, this clone is medium-sized (0.01 to 0.1%). As DNA, the CDR3 is TGTGCCAGCAGTGAAATGGCCGATACGCAGTATTTT. Translated: CASSEMADTQYF. The rearrangement uses TRBV6-1 and TRBJ2-3; D call uncertain. Trimming stripped 2 bases from V and 6 bases from J, with 6 bases between. CDR3 length: 12 residues. Germline CDR1 reads MNHNS; CDR2 reads SASEGT.

The chain recombines TRBV5-1 with TRBJ2-3; D tentatively fits TRBD1 or TRBD2 (5 bases each). Germline V gives CDR1 SGHRS, CDR2 YFSETQ. CDR3 length equals 14 residues. V lost 4 bases and J 4 bases, leaving 13 bases between the germline ends. The CDR3 is CASSPSSGPDTQYF. The CDR3, as DNA: TGCGCCAGCAGCCCCTCTTCGGGGCCAGATACGCAGTATTTT.